This T cell receptor (beta chain) stems from a study of breast tumors, draining lymph nodes, adjacent tissues. Study-level results: Findings are consistent with lymph node origin and intratumoral expansion of most tumor T cells.

V was clipped by 2 bases and J by 8 bases; unmatched bases: 1. The germline V gene encodes CDR1 GTSNPN and CDR2 SVGIG (reference sequence). This CDR3 is built from 11 residues. Remarks on this clonotype: Its target is not known.

MiXCR, applied by TCRdb to the multiplex PCR reads, yields one record per CDR3 protein. This table has 50,000 to 55,000 distinct CDR3 sequences, under 45% appearing once. The V gene is TRBV30, the J gene TRBJ2-3, with 7 bases aligning to TRBD2. The source of this sequence is a female donor with breast cancer. Some clones in this sample may be carry-over from other donors' samples. Source material: breast tumor tissue. In nucleotides, the CDR3 is TGTGCCTGGAGTTCGGGAGGTACGCAGTATTTT. The encoded protein is CAWSSGGTQYF. The full variable domain, completed using reference TRBV30 and TRBJ2-3, is SQTIHQWPATLVQPVGSPLSLECTVEGTSNPNLYWYRQAAGRGLQLLFYSVGIGQISSEVPQNLSASRPQDRQFILSSKKLLLSDSGFYLCAWSSGGTQYFGPGTRLTVL.